The clone carrying this T cell receptor beta chain showed up many times. Its antigen is currently unknown. These data come from a study of early T cells in non-severe SARS-CoV-2 infection. Overall study context: Sequencing of unsorted whole blood was done on bulk RNA, leaving chains unpaired.

Each cDNA molecule carried a unique molecular identifier. TCRdb itself ran the 5' RACE reads through MiXCR, one entry per CDR3 protein. Altogether around 62,000 distinct CDR3 sequences are present, over 4% being singletons, with the ten largest covering just under 5%. The study's findings and limits: Private and CD4 specificities were missed by VDJdb matching, skewed to anti-spike CD8.

The CDR3 runs 14 residues. Trimming cost V 2 bases and J 13 bases; bases outside gene matches: 12. Germline CDR1 is SGHDT and CDR2 is YYEEEE. The TCR was taken from an adult who was a healthcare worker with PCR-confirmed SARS-CoV-2 infection or an uninfected control (not recorded which). Source material: whole blood. This rearrangement joins TRBV5-6 to TRBJ2-1, with 7 bases lining up with TRBD2. The CDR3 sequence: CASSFGGRALYQFF. The CDR3 region has the DNA TGTGCCAGCAGCTTCGGAGGGAGGGCCCTTTATCAGTTCTTC.